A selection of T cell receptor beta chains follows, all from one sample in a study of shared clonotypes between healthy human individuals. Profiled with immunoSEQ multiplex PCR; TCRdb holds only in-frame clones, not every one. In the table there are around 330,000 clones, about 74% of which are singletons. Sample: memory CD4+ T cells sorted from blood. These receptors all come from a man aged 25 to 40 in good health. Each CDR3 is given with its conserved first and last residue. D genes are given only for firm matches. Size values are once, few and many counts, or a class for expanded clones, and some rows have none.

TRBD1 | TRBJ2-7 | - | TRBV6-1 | CASSEGTGDYEQYF | TGTGCCAGCAGTGAAGGGACAGGCGATTACGAGCAGTACTTC
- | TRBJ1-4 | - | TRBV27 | CASSLDRWEKLFF | TGTGCCAGCAGTTTAGACAGGTGGGAAAAACTGTTTTTT
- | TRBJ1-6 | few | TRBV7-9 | CASSLVSGIRSPLHF | TGTGCCAGCAGCTTAGTGTCGGGGATTCGTTCACCCCTCCACTTT
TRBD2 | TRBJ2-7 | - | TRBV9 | CASNRGTSSSSEQYF | TGTGCCAGCAATAGGGGGACTAGCTCTAGTAGCGAGCAGTACTTC
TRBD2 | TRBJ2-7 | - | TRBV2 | CASVGTSGSYEQYF | TGTGCCAGCGTCGGGACTAGCGGGTCATACGAGCAGTACTTC
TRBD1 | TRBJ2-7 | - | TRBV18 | CASSLQGAHEQYF | TGTGCCAGCTCACTACAGGGGGCCCACGAGCAGTACTTC
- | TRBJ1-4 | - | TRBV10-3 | CAISESGLEGEKLFF | TGTGCCATCAGTGAGTCGGGGCTGGAGGGTGAAAAACTGTTTTTT
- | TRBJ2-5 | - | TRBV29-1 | CSVKHSGPGTQYF | TGCAGCGTTAAGCATAGCGGTCCTGGGACCCAGTACTTC
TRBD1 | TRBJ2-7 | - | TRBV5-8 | CASSPWDSAYEQYF | TGTGCCAGCAGCCCCTGGGACAGTGCCTACGAGCAGTACTTC
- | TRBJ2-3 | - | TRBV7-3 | CASSPELTDTQYF | TGTGCCAGCAGCCCCGAATTAACAGATACGCAGTATTTT